This T cell receptor (beta chain) comes out of a study of Siglec-9 on CD8 T cells in melanoma. Profiled with immunoSEQ multiplex PCR; TCRdb holds only in-frame clones, not every one. The sample lists tens of thousands of clones, 80% occurring once. Per germline, CDR1 SGHAT and CDR2 FQNNGV. V lost 1 base, J lost 9 bases, and 13 bases stayed unmatched. This CDR3 contains 18 residues. The clonotype originates from a human donor in good health. The chain has TRBV11-2 and TRBJ2-1; 12 nucleotides align to TRBD2. The material sequenced was Siglec-9- CD8+ T cells sorted from blood. CDR3: CASSLVGPGLAGRGEQFF. For the CDR3, the DNA is TGTGCCAGCAGCTTAGTCGGCCCCGGACTAGCGGGAAGGGGTGAGCAGTTCTTC.